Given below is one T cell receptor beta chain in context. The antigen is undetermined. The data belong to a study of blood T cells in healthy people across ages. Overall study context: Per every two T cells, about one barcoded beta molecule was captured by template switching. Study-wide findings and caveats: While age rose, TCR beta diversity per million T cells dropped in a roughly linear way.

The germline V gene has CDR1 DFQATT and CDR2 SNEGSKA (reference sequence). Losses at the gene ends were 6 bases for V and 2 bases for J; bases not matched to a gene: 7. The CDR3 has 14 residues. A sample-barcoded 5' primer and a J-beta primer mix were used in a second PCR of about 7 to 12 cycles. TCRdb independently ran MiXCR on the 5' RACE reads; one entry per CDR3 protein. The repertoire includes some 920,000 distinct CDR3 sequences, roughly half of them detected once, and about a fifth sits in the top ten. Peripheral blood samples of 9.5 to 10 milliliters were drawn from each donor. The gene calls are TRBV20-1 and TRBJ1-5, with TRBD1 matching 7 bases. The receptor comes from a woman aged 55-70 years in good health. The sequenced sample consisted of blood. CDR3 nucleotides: TGCAGTGCGGTACAGGGGCTGGGCAATCAGCCCCAGCATTTT. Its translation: CSAVQGLGNQPQHF.